The 27 T cell receptor beta chains reported below all come from one sample, sequenced in a study of blood T cell repertoires in COVID-19. Some clones are missing from TCRdb's copy, which holds only in-frame ones; the method was immunoSEQ multiplex PCR. This table has approximately 280,000 clones, 85% to 90% appearing once. Material for sequencing was peripheral blood. These receptors originate from a man in his forties with acute or convalescent COVID-19.

V is TRBV21-1 and J is TRBJ1-2; no check of the table's D call, TRBD1, against the DNA was made. TRBV21-1 is a listed pseudogene. The CDR3 is made up of 15 amino acids. The CDR3 is CASSQDRGNDYGYTF. The CDR3 DNA follows: TGTGCCAGCAGCCAGGACAGGGGTAACGACTATGGCTACACCTTC.

The rearrangement joins TRBV10-3 to TRBJ2-2, with 10 positions matching TRBD1. The CDR3 consists of 16 residues. V trimming: 5 bases; J trimming: 5 bases; junction bases outside the gene matches: 8. The germline V gene encodes CDR1 ENHRY and CDR2 SYGVKD. The CDR3: CAISNRQGAVTGELFF. The CDR3 DNA reads as TGTGCCATCAGTAACCGACAGGGGGCAGTAACCGGGGAGCTGTTTTTT.

V usage is TRBV6-6 and J usage is TRBJ1-1, with D uncertain. The CDR3 contains 12 residues. Germline CDR1 and CDR2: MNHNY and SVGAGI (reference sequence). V was shortened by 6 bases and J by 8 bases, with 13 bases between the two germline ends. CDR3 sequence: CASRPRVFEAFF. The CDR3 coding sequence is TGTGCCAGCAGACCCCGAGTATTCGAAGCTTTCTTT.

The V call is TRBV4-2, the J call TRBJ2-5; weak D call: TRBD1 (6 bases). Germline CDR1 is LGHNA and CDR2 is YNFKEQ. V lost 5 bases and J lost 3, with 10 bases in between. The CDR3 is made up of 13 amino acids. DNA for the CDR3: TGTGCCAGCAGCTCCTCAGGGGAAGAGACCCAGTACTTC. Encoded protein: CASSSSGEETQYF.

The gene calls are TRBV15 and TRBJ1-1, with D maybe TRBD1 (6 bases). The CDR3 is made up of 11 amino acids. Trimming pared 0 bases from V and 11 bases from J, leaving 7 bases between. The V gene's germline CDR1 is LNHNV and CDR2 YYDKDF (reference sequence). CDR3 in amino acids: CATSREGAAFF. The CDR3 DNA follows: TGTGCCACCAGCAGAGAGGGGGCGGCTTTCTTT. Full variable domain (missing parts from reference TRBV15 and TRBJ1-1): DAMVIQNPRYQVTQFGKPVTLSCSQTLNHNVMYWYQQKSSQAPKLLFHYYDKDFNNEADTPDNFQSRRPNTSFCFLDIRSPGLGDTAMYLCATSREGAAFFGQGTRLTVV.

V and J are TRBV11-3 and TRBJ2-3; 8 bases agree with TRBD2. V gave up 3 bases and J gave up 0 bases; unmatched junction bases: 11. This CDR3 comprises 18 residues. Germline-derived CDR1 and CDR2 are SGHNT and YENEEA. CDR3: CASSFGSGISSSTDTQYF. The CDR3 DNA reads as TGTGCCAGCAGCTTCGGTAGCGGGATTTCCTCTAGCACAGATACGCAGTATTTT.

V and J are TRBV11-2 and TRBJ2-1; no definite D call. This CDR3 is built from 12 residues. Germline CDR1 and CDR2: SGHAT and FQNNGV. V was pared by 6 bases and J by 6 bases, with 9 bases between. The CDR3 DNA reads as TGTGCCAGCAGTTTCATGAGCAATGAGCAGTTCTTC. Translating it yields CASSFMSNEQFF.

V usage is TRBV6-2 or TRBV6-3 and J usage is TRBJ2-1, with a possible D match to TRBD2 (5 bases). Looked up from germline, CDR1 is MNHEY and CDR2 is SVGEGT. The CDR3 totals 13 residues. V was pared by 0 bases and J by 5 bases, with 5 bases between. CDR3 coding DNA: TGTGCCAGCAGTTACTCGAGGGACAATGAGCAGTTCTTC. Protein product: CASSYSRDNEQFF.

The rearrangement uses TRBV27 and TRBJ2-3, with a possible D match to TRBD1 (6 bases). Looked up from germline, CDR1 is MNHEY and CDR2 is SMNVEV (reference sequence). With 8 bases removed from V and 9 bases from J, the gap between germline ends came to 18 bases. This CDR3 is 13 amino acids long. Written as DNA, the CDR3 is TGTGCCAGCGCCGGCCTTATGAGGGGGACGCAGTATTTT. Translated, it gives CASAGLMRGTQYF.

The chain links TRBV5-6 to TRBJ2-1; D perhaps matches TRBD1 (6 bases). The V end was cut by 4 bases, the J end by 4 bases, with 12 bases between. Germline CDR1 and CDR2: SGHDT and YYEEEE. The CDR3 length is 14 residues. CDR3 protein: CASSPTDRYNEQFF. The CDR3 DNA reads as TGTGCCAGCAGCCCTACAGACAGGTACAATGAGCAGTTCTTC.

This chain links TRBV5-4 with TRBJ1-1; D uncertain. CDR3 length: 14 amino acids. Germline assignment: CDR1 SGHNT and CDR2 YYREEE (reference sequence). The V gene lost 0 bases and the J gene lost 1 base, with 7 bases spanning the gap. CDR3 loop: CASSLDLANTEAFF. CDR3 in DNA: TGTGCCAGCAGCTTGGACCTGGCGAACACTGAAGCTTTCTTT.

The CDR3 loop is CASSSSGPTEAFF. CDR3 nucleotide sequence: TGTGCCAGCAGCTCTAGCGGCCCGACTGAAGCTTTCTTT. The V call is TRBV7-9, the J call TRBJ1-1; D ambiguous. This CDR3 spans 13 amino acids. Germline CDR1 reads SEHNR; CDR2 reads FQNEAQ (reference sequence). V lost 4 bases and J lost 5, with 11 bases in between.

This sequence joins TRBV12-3 or TRBV12-4 and TRBJ1-2; 9 nucleotides match TRBD1. With V trimmed by 1 base and J by 9 bases, 3 bases remained unmatched. This CDR3 spans 13 amino acids. CDR3 sequence: CASSLGGTGSYTF. CDR3 sequence (DNA): TGTGCCAGCAGTTTAGGCGGGACAGGGAGCTACACCTTC.

V is TRBV7-6 and J is TRBJ1-1; D is perhaps TRBD1 (6 bases). CDR1 is SGHVS and CDR2 is FNYEAQ in the germline V gene. V lost 1 base to trimming and J lost 8 bases, with 8 bases between them. The CDR3 runs to 12 residues. CDR3 amino acids: CASSLEGGEAFF. The CDR3 DNA reads as TGTGCCAGCAGCTTAGAAGGGGGAGAAGCTTTCTTT.

This clone was detected only once. The CDR3 DNA is TGTGCCAGCAGCTTGACTCAAGGATCCTACGAGCAGTACTTC. Translated, it gives CASSLTQGSYEQYF. The genes are TRBV7-2 and TRBJ2-7; D unclear. The V gene lost 3 bases and the J gene lost 1 base, with 10 bases spanning the gap. The CDR3 covers 14 residues. CDR1 is SGHTA, CDR2 FQGNSA, per germline. Together with reference TRBV7-2 and TRBJ2-7, the CDR3 gives the full variable domain: GAGVSQSPSNKVTEKGKDVELRCDPISGHTALYWYRQSLGQGLEFLIYFQGNSAPDKSGLPSDRFSAERTGGSVSTLTIQRTQQEDSAVYLCASSLTQGSYEQYFGPGTRLTVT.

The genes are TRBV6-5 and TRBJ2-7; possibly TRBD1 for D (5 bases). V was clipped by 10 bases and J by 0 bases, with 13 bases between them. CDR3 length: 13 amino acids. The V gene's germline CDR1 is MNHEY and CDR2 SVGAGI. The CDR3, as DNA: TGTGCCACAAAGGACGACAGCTCCTACGAGCAGTACTTC. Protein product: CATKDDSSYEQYF.

The chain links TRBV4-1 to TRBJ2-1, with 7 bases matching TRBD1. This CDR3 has 18 amino acids. Germline lookup yields CDR1 MGHRA and CDR2 YSYEKL. J lost 0 bases, V lost 1 base, and 9 bases had no gene match. The CDR3 spells CASSQGIGQVSSYNEQFF. The CDR3 DNA reads TGCGCCAGCAGCCAAGGCATCGGACAGGTGAGCTCCTACAATGAGCAGTTCTTC.

This clone was seen just once. The chain carries TRBV4-2 and TRBJ2-1, with D unresolved. CDR1 is LGHNA, CDR2 YNFKEQ, per germline. The CDR3 is made up of 15 amino acids. The V end was cut by 4 bases, the J end by 0 bases, with 10 bases between. CDR3 bases: TGTGCCAGCAGCCCTGTCAGCGCCTCCTACAATGAGCAGTTCTTC. Residues: CASSPVSASYNEQFF.

This chain uses TRBV5-1 with TRBJ2-1; 9 positions match TRBD2. From germline, CDR1 is SGHRS and CDR2 YFSETQ. Losses at the gene ends were 6 bases for V and 2 bases for J; bases not matched to a gene: 9. This CDR3 has 16 amino acids. CDR3 nucleotide sequence: TGCGCCAGCAACCACGGCGAGCGGGGGGCCTACAATGAGCAGTTCTTC. Amino acids: CASNHGERGAYNEQFF.

Only one count was recorded for this clone. V usage is TRBV3-1 (or the pseudogene TRBV3-2) and J usage is TRBJ1-2, with 7 bases lining up with TRBD1. There are 15 residues in the CDR3. Trimming removed 0 bases from V and 3 bases from J; junction bases left unmatched: 4. Germline-derived CDR1 and CDR2 are LGHDT and YNNKEL (reference sequence). CDR3 nucleotides: TGTGCCAGCAGCCAAGATCCACAGGGGTACTATGGCTACACCTTC. This encodes CASSQDPQGYYGYTF.

The J gene is TRBJ2-7, the V gene TRBV5-4, with TRBD2 matching over 8 bases. This CDR3 spans 15 amino acids. CDR1 SGHNT and CDR2 YYREEE come from the germline V gene (reference sequence). After removal of 6 bases from V and 5 bases from J, the junction contained 13 bases not matched to a gene. Here the CDR3 reads CASNPGGAGTNEQYF. CDR3 DNA: TGTGCCAGCAACCCCGGGGGGGCAGGCACTAACGAGCAGTACTTC.

This clone was detected only a few times. This chain links TRBV3-1 (or the pseudogene TRBV3-2) with TRBJ1-3; 8 bases match TRBD1. This CDR3 is built from 16 residues. The J segment lost 5 bases and the V segment lost 4 bases, leaving 10 bases of the junction unmatched. Germline V gene data show CDR1 as LGHDT and CDR2 as YNNKEL (reference sequence). The chain's CDR3 is CASSRSNRGVRNTIYF. In DNA, the CDR3 is TGTGCCAGCAGCCGATCAAACAGGGGGGTTCGAAACACCATATATTTT.

This clone was counted a single time. V and J are TRBV5-6 and TRBJ2-7; 8 bases map to TRBD1. Germline-derived CDR1 and CDR2 are SGHDT and YYEEEE. Unmatched junction bases numbered 5, after V lost 1 base and J lost 2 bases. The CDR3 runs to 15 residues. As DNA, the CDR3 is TGTGCCAGCAGCTTGAGGGGCAGGGGGCCCTACGAGCAGTACTTC. It yields the protein CASSLRGRGPYEQYF. The complete variable domain, with remaining parts taken from reference TRBV5-6 and TRBJ2-7, reads DAGVTQSPTHLIKTRGQQVTLRCSPKSGHDTVSWYQQALGQGPQFIFQYYEEEERQRGNFPDRFSGHQFPNYSSELNVNALLLGDSALYLCASSLRGRGPYEQYFGPGTRLTVT.

This rearrangement joins TRBV19 to TRBJ2-2, with D possibly being TRBD2 (6 bases). This CDR3 region has 16 residues. Per germline, CDR1 LNHDA and CDR2 SQIVND (reference sequence). The V and J ends lost 5 bases and 0 bases respectively, with 13 bases between them. The CDR3 spells CASSVQLAANTGELFF. Here the CDR3 DNA reads TGTGCCAGTAGTGTCCAACTAGCAGCGAACACCGGGGAGCTGTTTTTT.

This sequence joins TRBV10-3 and TRBJ2-7; tentative D call: TRBD1 (6 bases). V lost 3 bases, J lost 4 bases, and 10 bases lay in between. The CDR3 totals 13 residues. The germline V gene encodes CDR1 ENHRY and CDR2 SYGVKD. The CDR3 DNA is TGTGCCATCAGTGATGGCAGGGGATACGAGCAGTACTTC. Translating it yields CAISDGRGYEQYF.

V is TRBV7-9 and J is TRBJ1-1; D not resolved. The CDR3 is 12 residues long. V lost 0 bases to trimming and J lost 10 bases, with 9 bases between them. Germline CDR1 reads SEHNR; CDR2 reads FQNEAQ (reference sequence). The CDR3 DNA sequence: TGTGCCAGCAGCTTAGCGGTGGAGGGAGCTTTCTTT. It codes for CASSLAVEGAFF.

This chain joins TRBV2 and TRBJ2-1, with D unresolved. V lost 3 bases and J lost 0, with 3 bases in between. Germline CDR1 SNHLY, CDR2 FYNNEI. The CDR3 is made up of 13 amino acids. In nucleotides, the CDR3 is TGTGCCAGCAGTGACCTCTCCTACAATGAGCAGTTCTTC. It is translated as CASSDLSYNEQFF.